This TCR beta chain was sequenced during a study of type 1 regulatory T cells. For the study at large: This in vitro CD4 product, T-allo10, is enriched for Tr1 cells and alloantigen-specific.

General observations from the study: Compared with non-type 1 regulatory T cells, type 1 regulatory T cells showed a more restricted TCR repertoire.

Concerning this clonotype: Its antigen is as yet unknown.

Trimming took off 5 bases at V and 1 base at J, with 10 bases between the two ends. CDR3 length equals 14 residues. Looked up from germline, CDR1 is MNHEY and CDR2 is SVGEGT. Each CDR3 protein is one row after TCRdb ran MiXCR on the reads. The data show fewer than 75,000 distinct CDR3 sequences, nearly 50% seen once. The source material was cultured non-Tr1 T cells, either the whole culture or a sorted T cell fraction (not recorded which). The genes are TRBV6-2 or TRBV6-3 and TRBJ2-3; D may match TRBD1 or TRBD2 (5 bases each). This clonotype was obtained from a human donor in good health. This CDR3 reads CASSQPGRTDTQYF. The CDR3 coding sequence is TGTGCCAGCAGTCAACCGGGACGCACAGATACGCAGTATTTT.